The present T cell receptor beta chain was sequenced within a study of Ad26.COV2.S vaccination and SARS-CoV-2 variants. Treatment indicated: around 19 received Ad26.COV2.S at low or high dose, single or two shots; roughly 5 received placebo; per-sample allocation not given. The study sampled participants on day 63 after the first vaccine or placebo injection. Libraries were prepared by immunoSEQ multiplex PCR; TCRdb keeps only in-frame clonotypes and omits some of them. The sample yields roughly 270,000 clones, roughly 86% seen once. This specimen consisted of peripheral blood, obtained in a trial of Ad26.COV2.S vaccine versus placebo. The clonotype comes from a person aged 18-60 years who received the Ad26.COV2.S COVID-19 vaccine or a placebo.

The CDR3 here is CAISEDGTAYEQYF. The CDR3 DNA is TGTGCCATCAGTGAGGACGGGACAGCCTACGAGCAGTACTTC. The J gene is TRBJ2-7, the V gene TRBV10-3; 7 positions agree with TRBD1. V shed 2 bases and J 2 bases; nucleotides not matched to a gene: 3. Germline V gene sequence: CDR1 ENHRY, CDR2 SYGVKD. This CDR3 is built from 14 residues.